These 16 T cell receptor beta chains originate from one sample sequenced in a study of T cell clonality in common variable immunodeficiency. Study-level findings and limits: Reportedly, TCR beta sequences from common variable immunodeficiency showed fewer deletions and N-nucleotide insertions.

The antigens of these receptors remain unknown. Assay used: immunoSEQ multiplex PCR; TCRdb lists only in-frame clones, some missing. This sample carries tens of thousands of clones, none of them present only once. Specimen: peripheral blood mononuclear cells. The source of these receptors is a human donor with common variable immunodeficiency.

A word on this clone: The read halts 3 residues ahead of the CDR3 end, with the missing end drawn from the germline J gene. This chain links TRBV5-6 with TRBJ2-1, with 7 positions matching TRBD2. J was trimmed by 4 bases and V by 0 bases; bases with no gene match: 4. The CDR3 is 15 residues long. CDR1 and CDR2 from the germline V gene are SGHDT and YYEEEE. The CDR3 sequence is CASSLETSRYNEQFF. The CDR3 DNA, read in part, is TGTGCCAGCAGCTTGGAGACTAGCCGTTACAATGAG.

On this clone: With the read ending 3 residues before the CDR3 end, the germline J gene is used to fill in that end. The genes are TRBV30 and TRBJ1-1, with D possibly being TRBD1 (6 bases). In germline, CDR1 is GTSNPN, CDR2 SVGIG (reference sequence). V shed 5 bases and J shed 4 bases, with 8 bases lying between them. The CDR3 consists of 11 residues. Partial CDR3 DNA: TGTGCCTGGTCAGGGGTCACTGAA. As protein: CAWSGVTE. The whole CDR3 sequence is CAWSGVTEAFF.

This clone was recorded many times. Read data end 3 residues before the CDR3 end; the end is taken from the germline J gene. The V call is TRBV10-3, the J call TRBJ2-3, with 7 bases identical to TRBD1. The CDR3 is made up of 14 amino acids. Trimming at V came to 8 bases and at J to 4 bases, leaving 9 bases not matched to a gene. Looked up from germline, CDR1 is ENHRY and CDR2 is SYGVKD. Partial CDR3 DNA: TGTGCCATCGCCCAACAGGGGCGGGCAGATACG. Translation gives CAIAQQGRADT. The entire CDR3 reads CAIAQQGRADTQYF.

This clone was counted between two and nine times. Coverage ceases 3 residues before the CDR3 finishes, and the germline J gene fills in the end. The V and J genes are TRBV7-8 and TRBJ2-7, with 10 bases lining up with TRBD2. J was trimmed by 6 bases and V by 5 bases; bases with no gene match: 16. From germline, CDR1 is SGHVS and CDR2 FQNEAQ. The CDR3 totals 17 residues. The CDR3 spells CASSHPRTSGKLSEQYF. Partial CDR3 DNA: TGTGCCAGCAGCCACCCCCGGACTAGCGGAAAGCTGAGCGAG.

This clone was counted a few times. One end of the junction does not line up with germline, which may come from a read error. The read ends 3 residues early relative to the CDR3; the germline J gene fills the gap. The V call is TRBV18, the J call TRBJ1-6; no clear D gene. The germline gives CDR1 KGHSH, CDR2 LQKENI. The CDR3 has 14 amino acids. The CDR3: CASSRKTSLSTLHF. The part of the CDR3 DNA that was read is TGTGCCAGCTCGCGCAAAACCTCTCTTTCAACC. The full variable domain, rest sourced from reference TRBV18 and TRBJ1-6, is NAGVMQNPRHLVRRRGQEARLRCSPMKGHSHVYWYRQLPEEGLKFMVYLQKENIIDESGMPKERFSAEFPKEGPSILRIQQVVRGDSAAYFCASSRKTSLSTLHFGNGTRLTVT.

This clone was seen many times. The missing CDR3 end, 3 residues past where the read stops, is filled in from the germline J gene. V and J are TRBV28 and TRBJ1-5; no clear D. Trimming took 5 bases from V and 0 from J, leaving 11 bases between them. CDR3 length: 15 amino acids. CDR1 is MDHEN, CDR2 SYDVKM, per germline. This CDR3 reads CASSQRLYSNQPQHF. Incomplete CDR3 DNA: TGTGCCAGCAGTCAACGACTCTATAGCAATCAGCCC.

This clone came up a few times. The read terminates 3 residues before the CDR3 end, so the remaining end is supplied by the germline J gene. The chain joins TRBV7-8 to TRBJ1-2, with D possibly matching TRBD1 (6 bases). Germline V gives CDR1 SGHVS, CDR2 FQNEAQ. The CDR3 extends over 12 amino acids. Partial CDR3 DNA: TGTGCCAGCAGCGCCGCAGGGGTCGGC. Protein product: CASSAAGVG. The entire CDR3 protein is CASSAAGVGYTF. Full variable domain (remainder filled in from reference TRBV7-8 and TRBJ1-2): GAGVSQSPRYKVAKRGQDVALRCDPISGHVSLFWYQQALGQGPEFLTYFQNEAQLDKSGLPSDRFFAERPEGSVSTLKIQRTQQEDSAVYLCASSAAGVGYTFGSGTRLTVV.

This clone was observed a few times. Read sequence stops 3 residues before the CDR3 end, and the germline J gene provides the missing end. V gene TRBV18 combines with J gene TRBJ1-1, with 11 bases identical to TRBD1. V dropped 5 bases and J dropped 1; count of bases not matched to a gene: 3. From germline, CDR1 is KGHSH and CDR2 LQKENI. This CDR3 is built from 15 residues. The CDR3 loop is CASSGQGAANTEAFF. CDR3 bases read: TGTGCCAGCTCAGGACAGGGGGCGGCGAACACTGAA.

On this clone: Sequencing ends 3 residues short of the CDR3 end; the germline J gene provides the rest. The rearrangement links TRBV30 to TRBJ1-5; 12 nucleotides line up with TRBD1. Losses at the gene ends were 7 bases for V and 2 bases for J; bases not matched to a gene: 12. This CDR3 is 17 amino acids long. Germline CDR1 reads GTSNPN; CDR2 reads SVGIG (reference sequence). The DNA read from the CDR3 is TGTGCCTTAAACCGGGACAGGGGGCGGGGGGGCAATCAGCCC. Translating gives CALNRDRGRGGNQP. The complete CDR3 protein is CALNRDRGRGGNQPQHF.

This clone has more than one count but fewer than ten. The read comes to an end 3 residues before the CDR3 does, leaving the germline J gene to fill in the end. The rearrangement links TRBV5-1 to TRBJ2-5, with D perhaps TRBD1 (6 bases). This CDR3 contains 14 residues. With 4 bases removed from V and 5 bases from J, the gap between germline ends came to 15 bases. The germline V gene encodes CDR1 SGHRS and CDR2 YFSETQ. CDR3 loop: CASSTGQRRETQYF. Partial CDR3 DNA: TGCGCCAGCAGCACCGGACAGAGGAGGGAGACC.

This clone was picked up many times. The read halts 3 residues ahead of the CDR3 end, with the missing end drawn from the germline J gene. This chain connects TRBV7-8 to TRBJ2-6; 13 positions match TRBD2. CDR1 and CDR2 (germline): SGHVS, FQNEAQ. The length of the CDR3 is 18 residues. Germline trimming cut 4 bases from V and 0 bases from J; bases unmatched to any gene: 3. CDR3 loop: CASSWGLAGLSGANVLTF. CDR3 bases read: TGTGCCAGCAGCTGGGGACTAGCGGGGCTCTCTGGGGCCAACGTC. Full variable domain (rest looked up from reference TRBV7-8 and TRBJ2-6): GAGVSQSPRYKVAKRGQDVALRCDPISGHVSLFWYQQALGQGPEFLTYFQNEAQLDKSGLPSDRFFAERPEGSVSTLKIQRTQQEDSAVYLCASSWGLAGLSGANVLTFGAGSRLTVL.

This clone was counted at least ten times. The read ends 3 residues shy of where the CDR3 ends; the end is completed using the germline J gene. The chain uses TRBV20-1 and TRBJ1-1; 8 bases map to TRBD1. V lost 6 bases and J lost 4; bases outside the gene matches: 10. The CDR3 has 14 amino acids. Germline V gene data show CDR1 as DFQATT and CDR2 as SNEGSKA (reference sequence). CDR3 bases read: TGCAGTGCAAATATCCCAGGGGGCGGCACTGAA. Its translation is CSANIPGGGTE. The full CDR3 reads CSANIPGGGTEAFF.

The table lists this clone with a few counts. With the read ending 3 residues before the CDR3 end, the germline J gene is used to fill in that end. This chain links TRBV19 with TRBJ2-4; 9 bases are a match to TRBD1. Germline V CDR1 and CDR2: LNHDA, SQIVND (reference sequence). With V trimmed by 1 base and J by 6 bases, 4 bases remained unmatched. The CDR3 has 15 residues. Here the CDR3 reads CASSIVGTGRNIQYF. CDR3 DNA (partial): TGTGCCAGTAGTATAGTCGGGACAGGGAGAAACATT.

This clone came up many times. The missing CDR3 end, 3 residues past where the read stops, is filled in from the germline J gene. The chain joins TRBV11-3 to TRBJ2-7, with 8 nucleotides matching TRBD1. The CDR3 runs to 15 residues. V was pared by 5 bases and J by 3 bases, with 9 bases of the junction left unmatched. Germline V gene sequence: CDR1 SGHNT, CDR2 YENEEA. CDR3 DNA, as far as it was read: TGTGCCAGCAGCAAAGCCCGGGACAGGAGCTACGAG. Translation: CASSKARDRSYE. The whole CDR3 is CASSKARDRSYEQYF.

This clone has at least ten counts. The observed sequence ends 3 residues before the CDR3 terminus, with the missing tail filled in from the germline J gene. The chain combines TRBV11-2 with TRBJ2-1; the match to TRBD2 covers 13 bases. CDR3 length: 15 amino acids. V shed 4 bases, J shed 6 bases, and the junction held 3 bases outside the gene matches. Germline CDR1 SGHAT, CDR2 FQNNGV. The chain's CDR3 is CASSYTSGGGNEQFF. CDR3 bases read: TGTGCCAGCAGCTATACTAGCGGGGGGGGCAATGAG.

This clone was picked up many times. The missing CDR3 end, 3 residues past where the read stops, is filled in from the germline J gene. J is TRBJ1-5 and V is TRBV20-1; 7 bases line up with TRBD1. Germline trimming cut 6 bases from V and 5 bases from J; bases unmatched to any gene: 7. Germline CDR1 DFQATT, CDR2 SNEGSKA (reference sequence). The CDR3 is 13 residues long. CDR3 DNA (partial): TGCAGTGCCGCGGGACAGTTACATCAGCCC. Its protein is CSAAGQLHQP. The entire CDR3 sequence reads CSAAGQLHQPQHF.